This entry lists 7 T cell receptor beta chains sequenced from one sample in a study of TIL therapy for anti-PD-1-resistant metastatic lung cancer. This was the immunoSEQ v3 assay. The data were produced by immunoSEQ multiplex PCR, yet TCRdb's version contains in-frame clones alone and is incomplete. The sample contains about 50,000 clones, around 64% of which appear only once. Time point here: pre-treatment sample, taken before nivolumab and TIL therapy. Pleural nodules or supraclavicular lymph nodes made up most of the excised metastases sampled. The specimen was tumor tissue, collected at baseline. All receptors come from a person between 25 and 80 years old with non-small cell lung cancer.

The V call is TRBV19, the J call TRBJ2-1; 12 bases are a match to TRBD2. CDR3 size: 15 residues. Trimming took 4 bases from V and 7 from J; bases not matched to a gene: 5. The germline V gene encodes CDR1 LNHDA and CDR2 SQIVND (reference sequence). The CDR3 DNA reads TGTGCCAGTAGTAGTGGACTAGCGGGGCGGAATGAGCAGTTCTTC. Its translation: CASSSGLAGRNEQFF.

The rearrangement uses TRBV6-1 and TRBJ2-7; D perhaps matches TRBD1 (6 bases). CDR1 and CDR2 from the germline V gene are MNHNS and SASEGT. The CDR3 sequence is 13 residues long. V lost 6 bases, J lost 3 bases, and 12 bases lay in between. The CDR3 bases are TGTGCCAGCAGAAAGGACAGATTCTACGAGCAGTACTTC. This encodes CASRKDRFYEQYF.

The chain couples TRBV7-9 to TRBJ2-5; 10 nucleotides agree with TRBD1. The CDR3 has 17 amino acids. Germline values: CDR1 SEHNR, CDR2 FQNEAQ (reference sequence). The trim removed 2 bases at V and 5 bases at J, leaving 11 bases unmatched. The CDR3 nucleotides read TGTGCCAGCAGCTTATTGGTGGGGACAGGGGTGTCGGAGACCCAGTACTTC. Translating gives CASSLLVGTGVSETQYF.

This rearrangement joins TRBV9 to TRBJ1-3; a possible D gene is TRBD1 (5 bases). CDR1 SGDLS and CDR2 YYNGEE come from the germline V gene. The CDR3 spans 16 residues. Trimming took 0 bases from V and 0 from J, leaving 10 bases between them. Here the CDR3 DNA reads TGTGCCAGCAGCGTAGACAGGCCTTACTCTGGAAACACCATATATTTT. This translates into CASSVDRPYSGNTIYF.

The gene calls are TRBV5-6 and TRBJ1-2; unclear D gene. The CDR3 extends over 12 amino acids. Germline V gene lookup returns CDR1 SGHDT and CDR2 YYEEEE. Trimming took off 0 bases at V and 5 bases at J, with 5 bases between the two ends. CDR3 amino acids: CASSLAGYGYTF. In nucleotides, the CDR3 is TGTGCCAGCAGCTTGGCGGGGTATGGCTACACCTTC.

This clone was detected only a few times. The chain combines TRBV5-6 with TRBJ2-7; 7 nucleotides align to TRBD2. Germline trimming cut 4 bases from V and 2 bases from J; bases unmatched to any gene: 6. This CDR3 contains 14 residues. Germline CDR1 and CDR2: SGHDT and YYEEEE. The CDR3 is CASSIGTKPYEQYF. The CDR3 bases are TGTGCCAGCAGCATTGGGACTAAACCCTACGAGCAGTACTTC.

The rearrangement joins TRBV4-1 to TRBJ2-1; no definite D call. The CDR3 runs to 13 residues. Germline values: CDR1 MGHRA, CDR2 YSYEKL. V dropped 6 bases and J dropped 9 bases, with 15 bases sitting between them. In DNA, the CDR3 is TGCGCCAGCAGGGGGATGAACGTGATTGAGCAGTTCTTC. Its translation is CASRGMNVIEQFF.